This T cell receptor (beta chain) stems from a study of T cells in Graves' hyperthyroidism and ophthalmopathy. Regarding the study as a whole: Among clonotypes expanded in thyroid above 0.001, most were also found in blood. Ophthalmopathy was identified by the model a median around 5.9 months ahead of onset.

Details on this clonotype: Its antigen is unknown.

Germline CDR1 and CDR2: DFQATT and SNEGSKA (reference sequence). This CDR3 has 15 amino acids. V shed 3 bases and J 5 bases; nucleotides not matched to a gene: 12. Each patient was aged 18 to 65 and had newly diagnosed hyperthyroidism of under 2 months' duration. Thyroid ultrasound and orbital computed tomography, with clinical symptoms and serum thyroxine and TRAb, informed diagnoses. TCR beta CDR3 regions were amplified from RNA. The HTBI primer set was used in a first-round RT-PCR of the TCR CDR3. TCRdb passed the multiplex PCR reads through MiXCR, listing each CDR3 protein once. The sample holds roughly 400,000 distinct CDR3 sequences, just under 25% seen once.

The chain carries TRBV20-1 and TRBJ2-7, with 8 bases fitting TRBD2. Source material: blood. The receptor was derived from a man aged 45-65 years with Graves' hyperthyroidism. CDR3 sequence (DNA): TGCAGTGCTAGCCAAAGGACTAGCCGTGAAAACGAGCAGTACTTC. It is translated as CSASQRTSRENEQYF.